One sample yielded the 5 T cell receptor beta chains listed below, sequenced in a study of cytotoxic CD8 clonotypes in ibrutinib-treated CLL. Clones were read by immunoSEQ multiplex PCR, and TCRdb kept only the in-frame ones, dropping some. The table records 45,000 to 70,000 clones, roughly 50% of them present only once. This material consisted of PBMCs, taken after 24 months of ibrutinib treatment. All receptors derive from a human donor with chronic lymphocytic leukemia.

The chain combines TRBV25-1 with TRBJ1-1; no clear D gene. Trimming took 3 bases from V and 6 from J, leaving 11 bases between them. The CDR3 totals 13 residues. CDR1 and CDR2 (germline): MGHDK, SYGVNS. CDR3 coding DNA: TGTGCCAGCAGTGATGACCTGGGTTCTGAAGCTTTCTTT. This codes for CASSDDLGSEAFF.

The chain carries TRBV7-9 and TRBJ2-2; 8 positions agree with TRBD1. The CDR3 has 15 amino acids. CDR1 is SEHNR, CDR2 FQNEAQ, per germline (reference sequence). V was pared by 3 bases and J by 3 bases, with 3 bases of the junction left unmatched. The chain's CDR3 is CASSFDRGDTGELFF. The CDR3, as DNA: TGTGCCAGCAGCTTCGACAGGGGCGACACCGGGGAGCTGTTTTTT.

Concerning this clone: This probably arose from a read error, given a far larger clone one base away. Other DNA sequences in the same sample also yield this CDR3. The chain is built from TRBV4-1 and TRBJ2-6; perhaps TRBD2 as D (5 bases). The CDR3 totals 15 residues. Germline V gene data show CDR1 as MGHRA and CDR2 as YSYEKL. The V gene lost 0 bases and the J gene lost 2 bases, with 5 bases spanning the gap. CDR3 coding DNA: TGCGCCAGCAGCCAAGAAGCGGCTGGGGCCAACGTCCTGACTTTC. Its protein is CASSQEAAGANVLTF.

This chain uses TRBV28 with TRBJ1-2; 7 bases match TRBD1. From germline, CDR1 is MDHEN and CDR2 SYDVKM. The CDR3 consists of 15 residues. V shed 5 bases and J 4 bases; nucleotides not matched to a gene: 10. The CDR3 is CASSGQAELVYGYTF. The DNA of the CDR3 is TGTGCCAGCAGTGGACAGGCCGAGCTCGTCTATGGCTACACCTTC.

The chain carries TRBV14 and TRBJ1-1, with D uncertain. V lost 1 base and J 8 bases, leaving 11 bases between the germline ends. The CDR3 consists of 13 residues. Germline CDR1 SGHDN, CDR2 FVKESK. The CDR3 sequence is CASSQALGGEAFF. Here the CDR3 DNA reads TGTGCCAGCAGCCAAGCCCTGGGAGGAGAAGCTTTCTTT.